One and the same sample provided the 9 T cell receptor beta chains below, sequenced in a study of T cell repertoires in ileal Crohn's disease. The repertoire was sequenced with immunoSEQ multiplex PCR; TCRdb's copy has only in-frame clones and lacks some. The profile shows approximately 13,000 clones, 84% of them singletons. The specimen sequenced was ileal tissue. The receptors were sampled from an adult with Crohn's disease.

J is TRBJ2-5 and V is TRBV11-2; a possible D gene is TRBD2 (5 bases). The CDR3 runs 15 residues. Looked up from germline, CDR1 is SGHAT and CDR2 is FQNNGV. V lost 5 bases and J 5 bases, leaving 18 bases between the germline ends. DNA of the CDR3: TGTGCCAGCAGCCCATCAGGACTCGTGGCGGAGACCCAGTACTTC. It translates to CASSPSGLVAETQYF.

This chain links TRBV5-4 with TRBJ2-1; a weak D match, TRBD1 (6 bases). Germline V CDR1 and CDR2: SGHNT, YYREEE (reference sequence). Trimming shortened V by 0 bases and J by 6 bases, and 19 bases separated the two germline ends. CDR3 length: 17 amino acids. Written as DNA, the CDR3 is TGTGCCAGCAGCTTGGCCCCACAGGGATTATATTCCAATGAGCAGTTCTTC. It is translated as CASSLAPQGLYSNEQFF. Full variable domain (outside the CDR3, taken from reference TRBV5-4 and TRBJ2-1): ETGVTQSPTHLIKTRGQQVTLRCSSQSGHNTVSWYQQALGQGPQFIFQYYREEENGRGNFPPRFSGLQFPNYSSELNVNALELDDSALYLCASSLAPQGLYSNEQFFGPGTRLTVL.

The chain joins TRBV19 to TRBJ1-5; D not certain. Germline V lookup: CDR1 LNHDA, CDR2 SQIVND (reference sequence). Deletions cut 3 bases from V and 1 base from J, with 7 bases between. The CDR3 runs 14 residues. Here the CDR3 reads CASSIRQSNQPQHF. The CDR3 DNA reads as TGTGCCAGTAGTATTAGACAAAGCAATCAGCCCCAGCATTTT.

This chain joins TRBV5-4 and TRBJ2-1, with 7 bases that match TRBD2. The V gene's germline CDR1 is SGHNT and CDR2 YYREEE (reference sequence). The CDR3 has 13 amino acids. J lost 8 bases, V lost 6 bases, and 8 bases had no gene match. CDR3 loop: CASKETGRDEQFF. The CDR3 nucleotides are TGTGCCAGCAAGGAAACTGGGAGGGATGAGCAGTTCTTC.

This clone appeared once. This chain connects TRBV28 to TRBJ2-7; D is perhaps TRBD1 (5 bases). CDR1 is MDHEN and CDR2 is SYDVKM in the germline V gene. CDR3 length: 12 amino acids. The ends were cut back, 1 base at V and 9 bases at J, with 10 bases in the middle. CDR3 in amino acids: CASSLSQAGQYF. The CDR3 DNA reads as TGTGCCAGCAGTTTATCACAGGCCGGGCAGTACTTC.

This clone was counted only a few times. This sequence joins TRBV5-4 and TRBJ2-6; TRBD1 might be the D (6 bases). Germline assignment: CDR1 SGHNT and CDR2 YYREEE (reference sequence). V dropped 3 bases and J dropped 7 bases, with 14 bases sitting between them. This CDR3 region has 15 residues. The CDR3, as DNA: TGTGCCAGCAGCTCCCACAGGGTAGATGCCAACGTCCTGACTTTC. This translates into CASSSHRVDANVLTF. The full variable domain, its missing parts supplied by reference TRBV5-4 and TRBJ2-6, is ETGVTQSPTHLIKTRGQQVTLRCSSQSGHNTVSWYQQALGQGPQFIFQYYREEENGRGNFPPRFSGLQFPNYSSELNVNALELDDSALYLCASSSHRVDANVLTFGAGSRLTVL.

The CDR3 loop is CASSVAPAYEQYF. The CDR3 nucleotides are TGTGCCAGCAGCGTAGCTCCAGCCTACGAGCAGTACTTC. This chain links TRBV9 with TRBJ2-7; D gene unclear. The CDR3 is made up of 13 amino acids. Germline loops: CDR1 SGDLS, CDR2 YYNGEE. The germline V and J ends were trimmed by 0 bases and 2 bases, with 6 bases remaining between them.

The CDR3 nucleotides are TGTGCCAGCAGCTCCACCGGGGGCTCTGGGGCCAACGTCCTGACTTTC. This encodes CASSSTGGSGANVLTF. The rearrangement uses TRBV7-3 and TRBJ2-6, with D possibly matching TRBD2 (6 bases). Germline V gene sequence: CDR1 SGHTA, CDR2 FQGTGA. V was clipped by 4 bases and J by 0 bases, with 10 bases between them. The CDR3 runs to 16 residues.

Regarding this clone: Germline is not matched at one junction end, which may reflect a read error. CDR3 bases: TGTGCCAGCAGTACAGGGGGCCCCCGATTTTTT. Translated: CASSTGGPRFF. The V gene is TRBV6-6, the J gene TRBJ2-3; 9 positions match TRBD1. In germline, CDR1 is MNHNY, CDR2 SVGAGI (reference sequence). This CDR3 has 11 residues.